This paragraph reports one TCR beta chain. As yet, its antigen is unknown. This specimen belongs to a study of OX40 agonist ivuxolimab in advanced cancers. Study in general: Three patients showed partial responses: one hepatocellular carcinoma and two cutaneous melanoma cases.

This CDR3 region has 11 residues. The germline gives CDR1 WNHNN, CDR2 SYGVQD (reference sequence). V gave up 3 bases and J gave up 9 bases, with 6 bases separating them. Patients with autoimmune history or systemic immunosuppression were excluded. Measured with immunoSEQ multiplex PCR; TCRdb has only the in-frame clones, and not every one. Here the sample spans roughly 70,000 clones, more than 80% being singletons. Study-level results: Also showing low normalized T-cell clonal expansion were some of the nonresponders.

This TCR came from an adult with an advanced solid tumor such as melanoma, head and neck, liver or kidney cancer. The chain employs TRBV10-1 and TRBJ2-1; possible D gene TRBD2, 5 bases. Sequenced here: CD4+ or CD8+ T cells sorted from blood, sampled in a trial of the OX40 agonist ivuxolimab. CDR3 sequence reads: CASSEEGEQFF. In DNA form, the CDR3 reads TGCGCCAGCAGTGAAGAGGGTGAGCAGTTCTTC.